Listed below are T cell receptor beta chains from one sample, sequenced in a study of cytomegalovirus exposure and HLA in healthy donors. Clones were read by immunoSEQ multiplex PCR, and TCRdb kept only the in-frame ones, dropping some. The sample consists of around 200,000 clones, approximately 86% of them appearing once. Sequenced material: PBMCs. These receptors were obtained from a woman aged 25-40 years in good health and CMV-seronegative. Each CDR3 is given with its conserved first and last residue. Fields, in order: D gene, V gene, clone size, J gene, CDR3 protein, CDR3 DNA. A D gene is named only where the DNA matches it firmly. Not every row has a clone size; where given, it reads once, few, many or a size class.

>TRBD1|TRBV15|few|TRBJ1-1
CATSSRTGGNTEAFF
TGTGCCACCAGCAGTAGGACAGGGGGTAACACTGAAGCTTTCTTT
>TRBD2|TRBV7-9|-|TRBJ2-2
CAGGGNTGELFF
TGTGCGGGCGGGGGGAACACCGGGGAGCTGTTTTTT
>TRBD2|TRBV28|-|TRBJ2-1
CASSSGLGVQGNEQFF
TGTGCCAGCAGTAGCGGACTAGGGGTACAAGGCAATGAGCAGTTCTTC
>TRBD2|TRBV7-2|-|TRBJ2-2
CASSLGLAGGNGELFF
TGTGCCAGCAGCTTAGGGCTAGCGGGAGGGAACGGGGAGCTGTTTTTT
>-|TRBV25-1|-|TRBJ2-1
CASSEYRVSEQFF
TGTGCCAGCAGTGAATATCGGGTTAGTGAGCAGTTCTTC
>TRBD1|TRBV2|-|TRBJ1-4
CASSPQTGGNEKLFF
TGTGCCAGCAGCCCCCAGACAGGGGGAAATGAAAAACTGTTTTTT
>-|TRBV6-5|-|TRBJ2-7
CASSYPGNPYEQYF
TGTGCCAGCAGTTACCCAGGGAACCCCTACGAGCAGTACTTC
>-|TRBV4-1|-|TRBJ2-7
CASSQGSGSDEQYF
TGCGCCAGCAGCCAAGGGAGCGGATCTGACGAGCAGTACTTC
>-|TRBV27|-|TRBJ2-5
CASKVGQGAGWEQYF
TGTGCCAGCAAGGTGGGGCAGGGCGCGGGGTGGGAGCAGTACTTC
>TRBD1|TRBV11-2|-|TRBJ1-2
CASSAGPGTGYYGYTF
TGTGCCAGCAGCGCTGGCCCCGGGACAGGGTATTATGGCTACACCTTC
>-|TRBV5-1|-|TRBJ2-2
CASSLVVAVGELFF
TGCGCCAGCAGCTTGGTTGTGGCCGTAGGGGAGCTGTTTTTT
>-|TRBV6-4|-|TRBJ1-5
CASSPNQPQHF
TGTGCCAGCAGTCCAAATCAGCCCCAGCATTTT
>-|TRBV28|-|TRBJ1-2
CASSLADRLGGYTF
TGTGCCAGCAGTTTAGCGGACAGACTCGGAGGCTACACCTTC
>TRBD1|TRBV6-5|-|TRBJ2-7
CASSKEDRGLYEQYF
TGTGCCAGCAGTAAGGAGGACAGGGGCTTATACGAGCAGTACTTC
>TRBD1|TRBV4-2|-|TRBJ1-2
CASSQDSGQVLGYTF
TGTGCCAGCAGCCAAGATTCGGGACAGGTCCTTGGCTACACCTTC
>-|TRBV6-1|-|TRBJ2-7
CASSRPIYEQYF
TGTGCCAGCAGTCGCCCGATCTACGAGCAGTACTTC
>TRBD1|TRBV9|-|TRBJ2-2
CASSGDREGWTGELFF
TGTGCCAGCAGCGGGGACAGGGAAGGTTGGACCGGGGAGCTGTTTTTT